Each of the 27 T cell receptor beta chains below was sequenced from the same sample in a study of blood T cell repertoires in COVID-19. Assay used: immunoSEQ multiplex PCR; TCRdb lists only in-frame clones, some missing. Of approximately 470,000 clones detected, 87% appear once; the ten largest clones hold roughly 0.7%. Sequenced: PBMCs or T cells enriched from blood (not recorded which). The receptors derive from a young woman who had recovered from COVID-19.

The genes are TRBV5-1 and TRBJ1-3; D is unclear. V was pared by 2 bases and J by 3 bases, with 9 bases between. The CDR3 is 14 amino acids. Germline CDR1 is SGHRS and CDR2 is YFSETQ. The DNA of the CDR3 is TGCGCCAGCAGCTTAAGCGGTGATGGAAACACCATATATTTT. Translating it yields CASSLSGDGNTIYF.

The V call is TRBV19, the J call TRBJ1-6; D is uncertain. Germline CDR1 reads LNHDA; CDR2 reads SQIVND (reference sequence). CDR3 size: 15 residues. V lost 3 bases and J 6 bases, leaving 12 bases between the germline ends. The CDR3, as DNA: TGTGCCAGTAGTATGGAGGCGATGGGTAATTCACCCCTCCACTTT. Translated: CASSMEAMGNSPLHF.

The V call is TRBV3-1 (or the pseudogene TRBV3-2), the J call TRBJ2-1; 12 bases are shared with TRBD2. The CDR3 is 15 amino acids. V trimming: 4 bases; J trimming: 9 bases; junction bases outside the gene matches: 7. Germline lookup yields CDR1 LGHDT and CDR2 YNNKEL (reference sequence). CDR3 nucleotides: TGTGCCAGCAGCCGCCTAGCGGGGGGGGCACGTGAGCAGTTCTTC. It translates to CASSRLAGGAREQFF.

J is TRBJ2-3 and V is TRBV2, with a possible D match to TRBD2 (7 bases). CDR3 length: 14 amino acids. The V and J ends lost 4 bases and 2 bases respectively, with 10 bases between them. Per the germline V gene, CDR1 is SNHLY and CDR2 is FYNNEI. CDR3 coding DNA: TGTGCCAGCAGTGCGGGGGGCCCCACAGATACGCAGTATTTT. Its translation: CASSAGGPTDTQYF.

In its sample, this clone was seen once. The chain combines TRBV5-1 with TRBJ2-2; a possible D gene is TRBD2 (5 bases). There are 15 residues in the CDR3. Germline V gene lookup returns CDR1 SGHRS and CDR2 YFSETQ. V was shortened by 1 base and J by 2 bases, with 9 bases between the two germline ends. The CDR3 protein is CASSLLGENTGELFF. In DNA form, the CDR3 reads TGCGCCAGCAGCTTGCTCGGGGAAAACACCGGGGAGCTGTTTTTT.

V and J are TRBV7-2 and TRBJ2-5, with TRBD1 matching 12 bases. The germline V gene encodes CDR1 SGHTA and CDR2 FQGNSA. Losses at the gene ends were 5 bases for V and 6 bases for J; bases not matched to a gene: 10. The CDR3 covers 16 residues. CDR3 DNA: TGTGCCAGCAGCCTCCCCGGGACAGGGGGCGAGAAGACCCAGTACTTC. Translation: CASSLPGTGGEKTQYF.

The V and J genes are TRBV27 and TRBJ2-5; D possibly corresponds to TRBD2 (7 bases). Between the trimmed V and J ends, which lost 1 base and 2 bases, there was a span of 14 bases. Germline assignment: CDR1 MNHEY and CDR2 SMNVEV (reference sequence). The CDR3 covers 16 residues. The CDR3 nucleotides are TGTGCCAGCAGTTTATTAGAAGGGGGGGGACAAGAGACCCAGTACTTC. This encodes CASSLLEGGGQETQYF.

The V gene is TRBV16, the J gene TRBJ1-5; D not resolved. Per germline, CDR1 KGHSY and CDR2 FQNENV. Trimming pared 4 bases from V and 2 bases from J, leaving 6 bases between. The CDR3 totals 13 residues. The CDR3 protein is CASSLQGNQPQHF. In DNA form, the CDR3 reads TGTGCCAGCAGCCTCCAGGGCAATCAGCCCCAGCATTTT.

V gene TRBV12-5 combines with J gene TRBJ1-2; 7 bases align to TRBD1. The J segment lost 3 bases and the V segment lost 6 bases, leaving 7 bases of the junction unmatched. Germline V lookup: CDR1 LGHNT, CDR2 FRNRAP. This CDR3 is built from 14 residues. The CDR3 loop is CASGRQGVDYGYTF. The CDR3 DNA follows: TGTGCTAGTGGCCGACAGGGAGTAGACTATGGCTACACCTTC.

The chain uses TRBV10-3 and TRBJ2-3; TRBD2 matches at 7 bases. This CDR3 has 16 amino acids. The V gene end was trimmed by 3 bases and the J gene end by 1 base; junction bases not matched to a gene: 7. The V gene's germline CDR1 is ENHRY and CDR2 SYGVKD. CDR3 DNA sequence: TGTGCCATCAGTGACAGTAGCGGGCGCGGCACAGATACGCAGTATTTT. Amino acid sequence: CAISDSSGRGTDTQYF.

This chain uses TRBV12-3 or TRBV12-4 with TRBJ1-2; D is possibly TRBD1 (5 bases). V lost 3 bases and J lost 8, with 13 bases in between. CDR3 length equals 13 residues. CDR3 nucleotides: TGTGCCAGCAGTTTTGGGGCAGCCTTAGGCTACACCTTC. The encoded protein is CASSFGAALGYTF.

This clone was observed a single time. The germline gene is not matched at one end of the junction; a read error may be the cause. The chain carries TRBV13 and TRBJ1-6, with D unclear. The CDR3 runs to 14 residues. Germline CDR1 and CDR2: PRHDT and FYEKMQ (reference sequence). The CDR3 loop is CASSFRISGKDKDF. The CDR3 DNA reads TGTGCCAGCAGCTTCCGAATCTCCGGGAAGGATAAGGACTTT.

The chain combines TRBV5-5 with TRBJ1-1; tentative D call: TRBD1 (6 bases). This CDR3 has 13 amino acids. The germline V and J ends were trimmed by 0 bases and 6 bases, with 9 bases remaining between them. The V gene's germline CDR1 is SGHKS and CDR2 YYEKEE (reference sequence). CDR3 DNA: TGTGCCAGCAGCTTGGACAGGGCGGCTGAAGCTTTCTTT. Its translation is CASSLDRAAEAFF.

The rearrangement uses TRBV30 and TRBJ2-5; TRBD2 matches 8 bases. CDR1 and CDR2 from the germline V gene are GTSNPN and SVGIG (reference sequence). The CDR3 length is 14 residues. V lost 3 bases, J lost 6 bases, and 9 bases stayed unmatched. This CDR3 is CAWSLSPGGKTQYF. The CDR3 nucleotides read TGTGCCTGGAGCCTGTCCCCGGGGGGGAAGACCCAGTACTTC.

The gene calls are TRBV19 and TRBJ1-1; 7 nucleotides line up with TRBD1. The CDR3 extends over 14 amino acids. With V trimmed by 8 bases and J by 0 bases, 6 bases remained unmatched. Germline V CDR1 and CDR2: LNHDA, SQIVND (reference sequence). CDR3 sequence reads: CASGYRGVNTEAFF. CDR3 bases: TGTGCCAGTGGATACAGGGGTGTGAACACTGAAGCTTTCTTT.

J is TRBJ1-1 and V is TRBV5-1; 7 bases fit TRBD1. The CDR3 length is 15 residues. Trimming removed 0 bases from V and 4 bases from J; junction bases left unmatched: 6. Germline CDR1 is SGHRS and CDR2 is YFSETQ. The CDR3 sequence is CASSLGDSLPTEAFF. As DNA, the CDR3 is TGCGCCAGCAGCTTGGGGGACAGTCTGCCCACTGAAGCTTTCTTT.

V usage is TRBV25-1 and J usage is TRBJ1-2, with TRBD1 matching over 7 bases. Germline V lookup: CDR1 MGHDK, CDR2 SYGVNS. With 2 bases clipped from V and 4 bases from J, the junction kept 7 bases outside the gene matches. The CDR3 is 15 residues long. The CDR3 sequence: CASSEIGTAPYGYTF. DNA for the CDR3: TGTGCCAGCAGTGAAATTGGGACAGCACCCTATGGCTACACCTTC.

CDR3 in amino acids: CASTPPGGGYTF. Written as DNA, the CDR3 is TGTGCCAGTACCCCCCCGGGGGGTGGCTACACCTTC. The V and J genes are TRBV19 and TRBJ1-2; possibly TRBD1 for D (5 bases). This CDR3 region has 12 residues. V was pared by 7 bases and J by 7 bases, with 13 bases between. Per germline, CDR1 LNHDA and CDR2 SQIVND (reference sequence).

This rearrangement joins TRBV19 to TRBJ1-4; 9 positions match TRBD1. J was trimmed by 6 bases and V by 5 bases; bases with no gene match: 10. The CDR3 consists of 16 residues. The germline CDR1 and CDR2 sequences are LNHDA and SQIVND (reference sequence). CDR3 sequence reads: CASSLSTGGAYEKLFF. Written as DNA, the CDR3 is TGTGCCAGTAGTCTCAGCACAGGGGGCGCTTATGAAAAACTGTTTTTT.

V and J are TRBV7-8 and TRBJ2-3, with 12 nucleotides matching TRBD1. V dropped 4 bases and J dropped 5; count of bases not matched to a gene: 7. The CDR3 sequence is 16 residues long. Germline V gene sequence: CDR1 SGHVS, CDR2 FQNEAQ. The CDR3 nucleotides are TGTGCCAGCAGCTCGTGGGGACAGGGGGCTGGAGATACGCAGTATTTT. Its translation is CASSSWGQGAGDTQYF.

This chain links TRBV9 with TRBJ1-5; D might be TRBD1 (5 bases). V was shortened by 3 bases and J by 5 bases, with 9 bases between the two germline ends. The CDR3 loop spans 13 amino acids. Germline V gene lookup returns CDR1 SGDLS and CDR2 YYNGEE. CDR3 residues: CASSAGGDQPQHF. CDR3 nucleotide sequence: TGTGCCAGCAGCGCGGGGGGGGATCAGCCCCAGCATTTT. The variable domain in full, with the rest retrieved from reference TRBV9 and TRBJ1-5, is DSGVTQTPKHLITATGQRVTLRCSPRSGDLSVYWYQQSLDQGLQFLIQYYNGEERAKGNILERFSAQQFPDLHSELNLSSLELGDSALYFCASSAGGDQPQHFGDGTRLSIL.

V usage is TRBV10-2 and J usage is TRBJ1-1; D is unclear. V gave up 4 bases and J gave up 5 bases, with 14 bases separating them. Germline V lookup: CDR1 WSHSY, CDR2 SAAADI. The CDR3 sequence is 14 residues long. CDR3 residues: CASSGREGRTEAFF. CDR3 sequence (DNA): TGCGCCAGCAGTGGAAGGGAGGGAAGAACTGAAGCTTTCTTT.

V is TRBV7-8 and J is TRBJ2-1, with TRBD1 identical over 9 bases. The CDR3 spans 16 residues. With V trimmed by 3 bases and J by 8 bases, 11 bases remained unmatched. Per the germline V gene, CDR1 is SGHVS and CDR2 is FQNEAQ. The CDR3 DNA reads as TGTGCCAGCAGCTTTAGCCGACAGGGGGGGTCAGATGAGCAGTTCTTC. Encoded protein: CASSFSRQGGSDEQFF.

This clone turned up a few times. V usage is TRBV5-1 and J usage is TRBJ1-1; possibly TRBD1 for D (6 bases). The germline V gene encodes CDR1 SGHRS and CDR2 YFSETQ. The CDR3 totals 16 residues. Trimming left V 0 bases short and J 1 base short, with 13 bases between. The chain's CDR3 is CASSLGYGTQNTEAFF. CDR3 DNA: TGCGCCAGCAGCTTGGGATATGGGACACAGAACACTGAAGCTTTCTTT.

The rearrangement links TRBV3-1 (or the pseudogene TRBV3-2) to TRBJ2-2, with 13 bases that match TRBD2. The CDR3 is made up of 17 amino acids. Per the germline V gene, CDR1 is LGHDT and CDR2 is YNNKEL (reference sequence). J was trimmed by 2 bases and V by 4 bases; bases with no gene match: 4. The CDR3 region is CASSPTSGGPNTGELFF. CDR3 coding DNA: TGTGCCAGCAGCCCGACTAGCGGGGGGCCTAACACCGGGGAGCTGTTTTTT.

The gene calls are TRBV16 and TRBJ1-4; D is unclear. The CDR3 consists of 15 residues. Per germline, CDR1 KGHSY and CDR2 FQNENV. Trimming stripped 7 bases from V and 4 bases from J, with 16 bases between. CDR3 sequence reads: CASTFQDGSNEKLFF. CDR3 DNA: TGTGCCAGCACCTTCCAAGACGGGAGTAATGAAAAACTGTTTTTT.

This chain connects TRBV5-4 to TRBJ1-3; D possibly corresponds to TRBD1 (5 bases). This CDR3 region has 14 residues. The germline V and J ends were trimmed by 2 bases and 4 bases, with 10 bases remaining between them. Per the germline V gene, CDR1 is SGHNT and CDR2 is YYREEE (reference sequence). This chain's CDR3 is CASSFGTVGNTIYF. In nucleotides, the CDR3 is TGTGCCAGCAGCTTCGGGACTGTCGGAAACACCATATATTTT.